These 27 T cell receptor beta chains were sequenced from one sample in a study of technical replicates of blood from a few donors. This table comes from immunoSEQ multiplex PCR, and its TCRdb copy is limited to in-frame clones, with some not included. The table lists tens of thousands of clones, just over 85% of them singletons. Sequenced input: PBMCs. The origin of the receptors is a human donor in good health. Some clones in this sample may be carry-over from other donors' samples.

This clone has more than one count but fewer than ten. Just one base apart from a much larger clone, this may be a read error. The CDR3 reads CASSLNTEAFF. The CDR3 nucleotides are TGTGCCAGCAGCCTTAACACTGAAGCTTTCTTT. This sequence joins TRBV21-1 and TRBJ1-1. TRBV21-1 is classified as a pseudogene. This CDR3 comprises 11 residues.

This clone was picked up a small number of times. The V gene is TRBV7-2, the J gene TRBJ2-3; weak D call: TRBD2 (7 bases). This CDR3 is 18 amino acids long. Germline CDR1 SGHTA, CDR2 FQGNSA. V shed 1 base and J shed 4 bases, with 21 bases lying between them. CDR3 loop: CASSLGPFGGGRADTQYF. The CDR3 DNA sequence: TGTGCCAGCAGCTTAGGCCCCTTTGGCGGGGGCCGAGCAGATACGCAGTATTTT.

This clone occurred a few times. The V and J genes are TRBV7-2 and TRBJ1-2, with D possibly TRBD1 on 6 matching bases. Trimming took 5 bases from V and 5 from J, leaving 12 bases between them. Germline V CDR1 and CDR2: SGHTA, FQGNSA. The CDR3 runs to 13 residues. This CDR3 is CASSPDSQYGYTF. The DNA for the CDR3 is TGTGCCAGCAGCCCGGACAGTCAATATGGCTACACCTTC.

The J gene is TRBJ2-7, the V gene TRBV27, with TRBD1 identical over 10 bases. The ends lost 4 bases at V and 5 bases at J; junction bases unmatched: 8. Germline CDR1 and CDR2: MNHEY and SMNVEV (reference sequence). This CDR3 has 15 amino acids. The CDR3 here is CASSSTPGQGNEQYF. The CDR3 DNA follows: TGTGCCAGCAGTTCAACACCGGGACAGGGGAACGAGCAGTACTTC.

The V and J genes are TRBV2 and TRBJ1-1; no reliable D call. The germline V gene encodes CDR1 SNHLY and CDR2 FYNNEI. CDR3 length equals 13 residues. The V end lost 3 bases, the J end lost 1 base, and 6 bases lay between the germline ends. The CDR3 loop is CASSDEENTEAFF. The CDR3 DNA reads as TGTGCCAGCAGTGATGAGGAGAACACTGAAGCTTTCTTT.

This chain connects TRBV29-1 to TRBJ1-2; TRBD1 matches at 10 bases. V lost 3 bases to trimming and J lost 4 bases; unmatched junction nucleotides: 8. There are 15 residues in the CDR3. Germline loops: CDR1 SQVTM, CDR2 ANQGSEA. The CDR3 DNA is TGCAGCGTTGATTATAGGGACAGGGGACTCTATGGCTACACCTTC. Its protein product is CSVDYRDRGLYGYTF.

A few counts support this clone. The rearrangement links TRBV5-1 to TRBJ2-2; D gene ambiguous. Per the germline V gene, CDR1 is SGHRS and CDR2 is YFSETQ. The CDR3 is 12 amino acids. V gave up 1 base and J gave up 5 bases, with 3 bases separating them. As DNA, the CDR3 is TGCGCCAGCAGCTTGTATACCGGGGAGCTGTTTTTT. As protein: CASSLYTGELFF. Full variable domain (remainder filled in from reference TRBV5-1 and TRBJ2-2): KAGVTQTPRYLIKTRGQQVTLSCSPISGHRSVSWYQQTPGQGLQFLFEYFSETQRNKGNFPGRFSGRQFSNSRSEMNVSTLELGDSALYLCASSLYTGELFFGEGSRLTVL.

The J gene is TRBJ2-2, the V gene TRBV5-1, with TRBD2 matching 10 bases. The CDR3 consists of 16 residues. Trimming at V came to 2 bases and at J to 0 bases, leaving 1 base not matched to a gene. Germline V gives CDR1 SGHRS, CDR2 YFSETQ. As DNA, the CDR3 is TGCGCCAGCAGCTTACTAGCGGGGTCGAACACCGGGGAGCTGTTTTTT. It specifies CASSLLAGSNTGELFF.

The V call is TRBV29-1, the J call TRBJ1-2; D possibly corresponds to TRBD1 (6 bases). This CDR3 contains 15 residues. Per germline, CDR1 SQVTM and CDR2 ANQGSEA. The ends were cut back, 5 bases at V and 0 bases at J, with 16 bases in the middle. The CDR3, as DNA: TGCAGCGTTAATCCGACAGGTTCGGCTAACTATGGCTACACCTTC. Its translation is CSVNPTGSANYGYTF.

This chain connects TRBV4-2 to TRBJ1-2; 7 bases line up with TRBD1. Trimming took 4 bases from V and 0 from J; bases not matched to a gene: 5. The germline CDR1 and CDR2 sequences are LGHNA and YNFKEQ. The CDR3 has 15 residues. The CDR3 loop is CASSLLTGSNYGYTF. CDR3 coding DNA: TGTGCCAGCAGCCTTCTGACAGGGTCTAACTATGGCTACACCTTC.

The V gene is TRBV2, the J gene TRBJ2-7; 11 bases agree with TRBD2. This CDR3 has 17 residues. The V segment lost 0 bases and the J segment 0 bases; nucleotides outside the gene matches: 4. Germline V gene lookup returns CDR1 SNHLY and CDR2 FYNNEI. CDR3 sequence reads: CASSEARGLADSYEQYF. DNA for the CDR3: TGTGCCAGCAGTGAAGCACGGGGACTAGCGGACTCCTACGAGCAGTACTTC.

The V and J genes are TRBV5-6 and TRBJ1-3; no firm D call. Germline-derived CDR1 and CDR2 are SGHDT and YYEEEE. The CDR3 runs 14 residues. V was shortened by 4 bases and J by 0 bases, with 8 bases between the two germline ends. The CDR3 DNA reads as TGTGCCAGCAGCGCAGGCGACTCTGGAAACACCATATATTTT. As protein: CASSAGDSGNTIYF.

The chain joins TRBV7-8 to TRBJ1-5, with D hard to call. The CDR3 consists of 14 residues. Germline V lookup: CDR1 SGHVS, CDR2 FQNEAQ. Trimming shortened V by 5 bases and J by 6 bases, and 14 bases separated the two germline ends. This chain's CDR3 is CASSHAGVGQPQHF. The CDR3 region has the DNA TGTGCCAGCAGCCACGCCGGGGTAGGTCAGCCCCAGCATTTT.

The rearrangement uses TRBV7-2 and TRBJ1-5; 8 nucleotides match TRBD1. J lost 6 bases, V lost 5 bases, and 12 bases had no gene match. The germline V gene has CDR1 SGHTA and CDR2 FQGNSA. The CDR3 has 16 residues. The CDR3 DNA is TGTGCCAGCAGCCCGAGGGCAGGGGGCGCGGGTCAGCCCCAGCATTTT. This sequence encodes CASSPRAGGAGQPQHF.

This chain uses TRBV28 with TRBJ2-7; D remains ambiguous. Trimming left V 6 bases short and J 2 bases short, with 11 bases between. This CDR3 has 13 residues. Germline V gives CDR1 MDHEN, CDR2 SYDVKM. The CDR3 sequence is CASSPGFTYEQYF. CDR3 coding DNA: TGTGCCAGCAGCCCCGGTTTTACCTACGAGCAGTACTTC.

The J gene is TRBJ1-1, the V gene TRBV5-1; no definite D call. The ends were cut back, 2 bases at V and 3 bases at J, with 14 bases in the middle. From germline, CDR1 is SGHRS and CDR2 YFSETQ. CDR3 length: 15 amino acids. The CDR3 region has the DNA TGCGCCAGCAGCTTCTTGGCCACCGGGGACACTGAAGCTTTCTTT. Protein sequence: CASSFLATGDTEAFF.

The chain couples TRBV5-1 to TRBJ2-5; 9 bases are shared with TRBD1. The CDR3 is 14 amino acids. Trimming cost V 7 bases and J 4 bases; bases outside gene matches: 8. The V gene's germline CDR1 is SGHRS and CDR2 YFSETQ. The chain's CDR3 is CASYGTGQRETQYF. The CDR3 DNA sequence: TGCGCCAGCTACGGGACAGGGCAAAGAGAGACCCAGTACTTC.

The gene calls are TRBV29-1 and TRBJ2-5; 10 nucleotides match TRBD1. The CDR3 has 14 amino acids. With 6 bases clipped from V and 2 bases from J, the junction kept 6 bases outside the gene matches. Germline assignment: CDR1 SQVTM and CDR2 ANQGSEA. The CDR3 sequence: CSVRDRGPQETQYF. CDR3 nucleotides: TGCAGCGTCCGGGACAGGGGACCACAAGAGACCCAGTACTTC.

This clone was observed a handful of times. This rearrangement joins TRBV7-2 to TRBJ1-3, with 7 bases fitting TRBD1. Per germline, CDR1 SGHTA and CDR2 FQGNSA. The CDR3 covers 16 residues. Germline trimming cut 4 bases from V and 0 bases from J; bases unmatched to any gene: 6. The CDR3 sequence: CASSSGGRASGNTIYF. The CDR3 DNA reads as TGTGCCAGCAGCTCAGGGGGGAGAGCCTCTGGAAACACCATATATTTT. The entire variable domain, with the rest obtained from reference TRBV7-2 and TRBJ1-3, is as follows: GAGVSQSPSNKVTEKGKDVELRCDPISGHTALYWYRQSLGQGLEFLIYFQGNSAPDKSGLPSDRFSAERTGGSVSTLTIQRTQQEDSAVYLCASSSGGRASGNTIYFGEGSWLTVV.

This clone turned up a few times. The chain links TRBV7-2 to TRBJ2-3; D is possibly TRBD2 (6 bases). Germline CDR1 reads SGHTA; CDR2 reads FQGNSA. The CDR3 covers 16 residues. Trimming left V 3 bases short and J 3 bases short, with 16 bases between. In DNA, the CDR3 is TGTGCCAGCAGCTTGTCAGGAGGGCAGGTGACAGATACGCAGTATTTT. Its protein is CASSLSGGQVTDTQYF.

The genes are TRBV15 and TRBJ1-5; possible D gene TRBD1, 6 bases. The CDR3 extends over 16 amino acids. Between the trimmed V and J ends, which lost 0 bases and 6 bases, there was a span of 15 bases. Germline V CDR1 and CDR2: LNHNV, YYDKDF (reference sequence). The CDR3 is CATSREIRQAGQPQHF. The CDR3 DNA follows: TGTGCCACCAGCAGAGAAATTCGACAGGCTGGTCAGCCCCAGCATTTT.

The rearrangement uses TRBV7-6 and TRBJ2-7, with a tentative D call TRBD1 (6 bases). CDR1 is SGHVS, CDR2 FNYEAQ, per germline. This CDR3 spans 14 amino acids. V lost 1 base to trimming and J lost 4 bases, with 11 bases between them. CDR3 sequence reads: CASSLGGGGYEQYF. The DNA of the CDR3 is TGTGCCAGCAGCTTAGGAGGGGGTGGGTACGAGCAGTACTTC.

The rearrangement joins TRBV27 to TRBJ2-4; D is undetermined. The CDR3 consists of 16 residues. Germline values: CDR1 MNHEY, CDR2 SMNVEV (reference sequence). V lost 7 bases to trimming and J lost 0 bases, with 16 bases between them. The CDR3 loop is CASTDPGGLAKNIQYF. CDR3 nucleotides: TGTGCCAGCACCGACCCCGGTGGGCTAGCCAAAAACATTCAGTACTTC.

The J gene is TRBJ2-7, the V gene TRBV7-8; D gene unclear. CDR3 length: 14 residues. The V end was cut by 1 base, the J end by 5 bases, with 12 bases between. Germline CDR1 is SGHVS and CDR2 is FQNEAQ. The CDR3 DNA follows: TGTGCCAGCAGCTTAGAAGCAGGTTACGACGAGCAGTACTTC. Translated: CASSLEAGYDEQYF.

This chain connects TRBV5-4 to TRBJ2-3; 12 nucleotides line up with TRBD2. The germline gives CDR1 SGHNT, CDR2 YYREEE (reference sequence). This CDR3 has 16 residues. V gave up 4 bases and J gave up 4 bases; unmatched junction bases: 7. The CDR3: CASSRTSGTAADTQYF. As DNA, the CDR3 is TGTGCCAGCAGCCGGACTAGCGGGACCGCTGCAGATACGCAGTATTTT.

This chain uses TRBV4-2 with TRBJ2-5, with 9 positions matching TRBD2. The CDR3 is made up of 16 amino acids. Germline loops: CDR1 LGHNA, CDR2 YNFKEQ. Germline trimming cut 0 bases from V and 2 bases from J; bases unmatched to any gene: 4. CDR3 amino acids: CASSQDRAGGQETQYF. The CDR3 nucleotides read TGTGCCAGCAGCCAAGATCGTGCGGGGGGGCAAGAGACCCAGTACTTC.

The rearrangement uses TRBV29-1 and TRBJ2-2, with TRBD1 matching over 7 bases. The length of the CDR3 is 12 residues. With V trimmed by 5 bases and J by 6 bases, 3 bases remained unmatched. CDR1 SQVTM and CDR2 ANQGSEA come from the germline V gene. The CDR3 nucleotides read TGCAGCGTTCAAGGGGGCCCCGGGGAGCTGTTTTTT. Translating gives CSVQGGPGELFF.